Below, 21 T cell receptor beta chains from the same sample are listed, as sequenced in a study of cytomegalovirus exposure and HLA in healthy donors (dated by TCRdb to 2016 to 2017). The method was the immunoSEQ multiplex PCR assay. For the multiplex PCR, a mixture combining 60 forward primers for TCR Vbeta segments and 13 reverse primers for TCR Jbeta segments was used. The immuneACCESS repertoire file appears here via TCRdb, limited to in-frame rearrangements. These files lack a portion of the clones; in checked studies, under half of the deficit traces to unresolved V genes, and the cause of the others is not known. This sample is represented by 100,000 or so clones; around 85% of them were singletons. The ten biggest clones cover about 4.3% of the sample. Sequencing was carried out using PBMCs. Receptor source: a man aged 25 to 40 in good health and CMV-seronegative.

V gene TRBV28 combines with J gene TRBJ2-1; 7 bases map to TRBD1. The CDR3 loop spans 15 amino acids. Trimming took 5 bases from V and 2 from J; bases not matched to a gene: 6. CDR1 and CDR2 from the germline V gene are MDHEN and SYDVKM. CDR3 protein: CASSPHRGPYNEQFF. The CDR3 coding sequence is TGTGCCAGCAGTCCCCACAGGGGCCCCTACAATGAGCAGTTCTTC.

This chain joins TRBV18 and TRBJ2-1; 7 bases fit TRBD1. The length of the CDR3 is 15 residues. V shed 1 base, J shed 2 bases, and the junction held 2 bases outside the gene matches. Germline V gene lookup returns CDR1 KGHSH and CDR2 LQKENI. In nucleotides, the CDR3 is TGTGCCAGCTCACCACTACAGGGGACCTACAATGAGCAGTTCTTC. It specifies CASSPLQGTYNEQFF.

The chain joins TRBV25-1 to TRBJ2-1; D unclear. CDR1 MGHDK and CDR2 SYGVNS come from the germline V gene. V was clipped by 7 bases and J by 5 bases, with 15 bases between them. This CDR3 contains 14 residues. The CDR3 reads CASTPQSSDNEQFF. The CDR3 nucleotides are TGTGCCAGCACCCCCCAAAGCTCGGACAATGAGCAGTTCTTC.

This chain links TRBV5-8 with TRBJ1-4; D is undetermined. The germline CDR1 and CDR2 sequences are SGHTS and YDEGEE. Trimming shortened V by 2 bases and J by 3 bases, and 20 bases separated the two germline ends. This CDR3 has 18 residues. The CDR3, as DNA: TGTGCCAGCAGCTTAAATCGCCCAGGCGTTTTGGCTAATGAAAAACTGTTTTTT. Translated, it gives CASSLNRPGVLANEKLFF.

This clone was seen only a few times. The chain is built from TRBV4-1 and TRBJ2-7; 10 nucleotides line up with TRBD2. The CDR3 has 16 amino acids. Trimming cost V 0 bases and J 9 bases; bases outside gene matches: 11. Germline values: CDR1 MGHRA, CDR2 YSYEKL. Here the CDR3 DNA reads TGCGCCAGCAGCCAAGAGTCGGGGAGGCTAGCGGGAGTGCAGTACTTC. As protein: CASSQESGRLAGVQYF.

CDR3 nucleotides: TGTGCCAGCTACCAGGGGTACGAGCAGTACTTC. Its protein is CASYQGYEQYF. This rearrangement joins TRBV28 to TRBJ2-7; weak D call: TRBD1 (6 bases). V was shortened by 8 bases and J by 4 bases, with 9 bases between the two germline ends. The CDR3 extends over 11 amino acids. CDR1 is MDHEN, CDR2 SYDVKM, per germline.

The chain has TRBV6-5 and TRBJ2-7; 11 nucleotides align to TRBD1. J was trimmed by 4 bases and V by 6 bases; bases with no gene match: 5. The length of the CDR3 is 14 residues. Germline CDR1 is MNHEY and CDR2 is SVGAGI. The CDR3 nucleotides are TGTGCCAGCAGCCCGGGACAGGGGGTTTACGAGCAGTACTTC. Protein sequence: CASSPGQGVYEQYF.

A few counts support this clone. The J gene is TRBJ2-7, the V gene TRBV28; weak D call: TRBD2 (5 bases). V dropped 2 bases and J dropped 3 bases, with 11 bases sitting between them. Germline V gene data show CDR1 as MDHEN and CDR2 as SYDVKM. This CDR3 spans 14 amino acids. The CDR3 here is CASSLRGSRYEQYF. In DNA form, the CDR3 reads TGTGCCAGCAGTTTAAGAGGGAGCCGCTACGAGCAGTACTTC.

The chain recombines TRBV9 with TRBJ2-2; 7 bases match TRBD1. CDR1 and CDR2 (germline): SGDLS, YYNGEE. V gave up 0 bases and J gave up 2 bases; unmatched junction bases: 7. The CDR3 length is 17 residues. The chain's CDR3 is CASSVERGTANTGELFF. The CDR3 coding sequence is TGTGCCAGCAGCGTAGAGAGAGGGACAGCTAACACCGGGGAGCTGTTTTTT.

The rearrangement joins TRBV25-1 to TRBJ2-3, with 10 bases identical to TRBD2. V dropped 2 bases and J dropped 5; count of bases not matched to a gene: 7. The germline V gene has CDR1 MGHDK and CDR2 SYGVNS. The CDR3 is 16 amino acids. The CDR3 sequence: CASSEGASGRGDTQYF. The CDR3 DNA is TGTGCCAGCAGTGAAGGAGCAAGCGGGAGGGGAGATACGCAGTATTTT. The whole variable domain, remainder taken from reference TRBV25-1 and TRBJ2-3, is EADIYQTPRYLVIGTGKKITLECSQTMGHDKMYWYQQDPGMELHLIHYSYGVNSTEKGDLSSESTVSRIRTEHFPLTLESARPSHTSQYLCASSEGASGRGDTQYFGPGTRLTVL.

The V call is TRBV6-5, the J call TRBJ1-5, with D perhaps TRBD1 (5 bases). Germline V lookup: CDR1 MNHEY, CDR2 SVGAGI. The V end lost 11 bases, the J end lost 1 base, and 15 bases lay between the germline ends. The CDR3 runs 14 residues. The CDR3 spells CASRGGSSNQPQHF. CDR3 in DNA: TGTGCCTCTAGGGGTGGGTCGAGCAATCAGCCCCAGCATTTT.

As concerns this clone: The junction does not match germline at one end; this may be a read error. The chain couples TRBV20-1 to TRBJ2-5, with TRBD2 matching over 7 bases. This CDR3 has 11 amino acids. Germline CDR1 is DFQATT and CDR2 is SNEGSKA (reference sequence). The CDR3 protein is CSTGLEETQYF. The CDR3 DNA reads TGTTCGACTGGACTAGAAGAGACCCAGTACTTC.

The chain recombines TRBV15 with TRBJ2-6; 7 bases match TRBD1. This CDR3 has 17 amino acids. V shed 1 base, J shed 0 bases, and the junction held 3 bases outside the gene matches. Per germline, CDR1 LNHNV and CDR2 YYDKDF (reference sequence). The CDR3 spells CATSRGQGGSGANVLTF. CDR3 coding DNA: TGTGCCACCAGCAGAGGACAGGGTGGCTCTGGGGCCAACGTCCTGACTTTC.

The rearrangement joins TRBV28 to TRBJ1-3, with TRBD1 identical over 7 bases. V was pared by 3 bases and J by 3 bases, with 17 bases of the junction left unmatched. From germline, CDR1 is MDHEN and CDR2 SYDVKM. The CDR3 is 19 residues long. The chain's CDR3 is CASSFPSLGTAASGNTIYF. CDR3 DNA: TGTGCCAGCAGTTTTCCCTCCTTAGGGACAGCTGCGAGTGGAAACACCATATATTTT.

J is TRBJ1-2 and V is TRBV20-1; 7 bases are a match to TRBD1. The CDR3 covers 11 residues. Germline-derived CDR1 and CDR2 are DFQATT and SNEGSKA (reference sequence). V gave up 7 bases and J gave up 3 bases; unmatched junction bases: 2. The CDR3 DNA reads TGCAGTGGAACAGGGGACTATGGCTACACCTTC. Its translation is CSGTGDYGYTF.

The chain combines TRBV6-5 with TRBJ2-3, with TRBD2 matching 10 bases. The V gene end was trimmed by 0 bases and the J gene end by 3 bases; junction bases not matched to a gene: 3. The V gene's germline CDR1 is MNHEY and CDR2 SVGAGI. CDR3 length: 16 amino acids. The DNA of the CDR3 is TGTGCCAGCAGTTACTCGGCTAGCGGGGGAACAGATACGCAGTATTTT. Amino acids: CASSYSASGGTDTQYF.

The rearrangement uses TRBV10-3 and TRBJ2-5; a possible D gene is TRBD1 (6 bases). This CDR3 is 12 amino acids long. Germline loops: CDR1 ENHRY, CDR2 SYGVKD. The germline V and J ends were trimmed by 10 bases and 2 bases, with 11 bases remaining between them. CDR3 nucleotide sequence: TGTGCCACCCGGACAGAGCAAGAGACCCAGTACTTC. Residues: CATRTEQETQYF.

This clone occurred once. This sequence joins TRBV18 and TRBJ2-6, with D uncertain. Germline V gene data show CDR1 as KGHSH and CDR2 as LQKENI. Trimming took 3 bases from V and 0 from J, leaving 9 bases between them. The CDR3 runs 16 residues. The CDR3, as DNA: TGTGCCAGCTCACCGACACATAGCTCTGGGGCCAACGTCCTGACTTTC. Amino acids: CASSPTHSSGANVLTF.

V and J are TRBV29-1 and TRBJ1-2; D call uncertain. This CDR3 region has 11 residues. In germline, CDR1 is SQVTM, CDR2 ANQGSEA. V lost 7 bases to trimming and J lost 3 bases, with 9 bases between them. Here the CDR3 reads CSADRDYGYTF. CDR3 DNA: TGCAGCGCTGACCGAGACTATGGCTACACCTTC.

This clone was seen just once. Written as DNA, the CDR3 is TGTGCCAGCTCATCCCCACAGAACACTGAAGCTTTCTTT. Residues: CASSSPQNTEAFF. This rearrangement joins TRBV18 to TRBJ1-1; D is unclear. This CDR3 is built from 13 residues. V was shortened by 5 bases and J by 1 base, with 8 bases between the two germline ends. Germline CDR1 KGHSH, CDR2 LQKENI.

This sequence joins TRBV5-8 and TRBJ2-2; D unresolved. Trimming cost V 9 bases and J 5 bases, with 11 bases left between them. This CDR3 has 12 amino acids. Per the germline V gene, CDR1 is SGHTS and CDR2 is YDEGEE. The CDR3 region has the DNA TGTGCCACCCTTACTTTAACCGGGGAGCTGTTTTTT. Translation: CATLTLTGELFF.